The 16 T cell receptor beta chains given below trace back to one sample, sequenced in a study of T-cell memory formation after mild COVID-19. Via MiXCR, TCRdb re-called the 5' RACE reads, giving one row per CDR3 protein. The sample has 300,000 to 400,000 distinct CDR3 sequences; 15% are singletons. Sequenced: PBMCs or a T cell subset sorted from them (not recorded which). All receptors come from a man between 18 and 35 years old who had mild COVID-19 (a few samples of this study predate the infection). Cell type and time point are not known.

The chain recombines TRBV6-4 with TRBJ2-3; D unresolved. V was clipped by 5 bases and J by 3 bases, with 21 bases between them. Germline loops: CDR1 MRHNA, CDR2 SNTAGT. There are 17 residues in the CDR3. Here the CDR3 DNA reads TGTGCCAGCAGTCGCGACCCGTCGCCGTCTCAGACAGATACGCAGTATTTT. This encodes CASSRDPSPSQTDTQYF.

This clonotype was seen only a few times. The chain employs TRBV2 and TRBJ1-5; weak D call: TRBD1 (5 bases). There are 13 residues in the CDR3. Trimming removed 7 bases from V and 4 bases from J, with 11 bases in between. Germline-derived CDR1 and CDR2 are SNHLY and FYNNEI. CDR3 DNA sequence: TGTGCCAGCAAAGGAACAGGAAATCAGCCCCAGCATTTT. This codes for CASKGTGNQPQHF.

The J gene is TRBJ2-7, the V gene TRBV6-1; D not certain. With 5 bases removed from V and 2 bases from J, the gap between germline ends came to 13 bases. The CDR3 is made up of 14 amino acids. Germline lookup yields CDR1 MNHNS and CDR2 SASEGT. In DNA, the CDR3 is TGTGCCAGCAGTCCCGGGCAAGGGACCTACGAGCAGTACGTC. As protein: CASSPGQGTYEQYV.

In this sample, this clonotype turned up many times. The genes are TRBV7-9 and TRBJ2-2, with D possibly TRBD2 on 5 matching bases. The CDR3 length is 15 residues. V lost 5 bases and J 5 bases, leaving 15 bases between the germline ends. Looked up from germline, CDR1 is SEHNR and CDR2 is FQNEAQ (reference sequence). The chain's CDR3 is CASSAQLSGTGELFF. The CDR3 DNA follows: TGTGCCAGCAGCGCCCAGTTATCGGGGACCGGGGAGCTGTTTTTT.

This clonotype was seen at least ten times. This CDR3 is missing its conserved last phenylalanine or tryptophan, likely due to a read error. The DNA is left out, because the CDR3 cannot be placed on it with certainty; the CDR3 is given as TCRdb lists it. This chain links TRBV2 with TRBJ2-7; the DNA was not used to check the table's D call, TRBD1. The CDR3 is 11 amino acids in total, end residues counted. Germline lookup yields CDR1 SNHLY and CDR2 FYNNEI. The CDR3 loop is CASSEGRNALL.

The chain joins TRBV20-1 to TRBJ2-4, with D possibly being TRBD2 (6 bases). V lost 0 bases, J lost 8 bases, and 14 bases lay in between. The CDR3 is 14 residues long. Germline assignment: CDR1 DFQATT and CDR2 SNEGSKA (reference sequence). As DNA, the CDR3 is TGCAGTGCTAGAGATTCAAGCTGGGGGGACATTCAGTACTTC. The encoded protein is CSARDSSWGDIQYF.

This clonotype has more than one count but fewer than ten. CDR3 nucleotide sequence: TGTGCCAGCAGCCAAGGCCCTAGACGCGAATACAATGAGCAGTTCTTC. The encoded protein is CASSQGPRREYNEQFF. The J gene is TRBJ2-1, the V gene TRBV3-1; D is unresolved. Germline loops: CDR1 LGHDT, CDR2 YNNKEL (reference sequence). Trimming shortened V by 1 base and J by 4 bases, and 14 bases separated the two germline ends. The CDR3 runs 16 residues.

This clonotype was recorded many times. The chain joins TRBV7-6 to TRBJ2-3, with a possible D match to TRBD2 (5 bases). CDR3 length: 15 residues. CDR1 SGHVS and CDR2 FNYEAQ come from the germline V gene. The V and J ends lost 5 bases and 1 base respectively, with 13 bases between them. The CDR3 nucleotides are TGTGCCAGCAGCCGACCTGGACTGGGCACAGATACGCAGTATTTT. It specifies CASSRPGLGTDTQYF.

This chain links TRBV11-2 with TRBJ1-4; 11 bases line up with TRBD1. CDR1 and CDR2 from the germline V gene are SGHAT and FQNNGV. The CDR3 is 16 amino acids. Trimming at V came to 4 bases and at J to 0 bases, leaving 1 base not matched to a gene. The CDR3 here is CASSWGQGATNEKLFF. As DNA, the CDR3 is TGTGCCAGCAGCTGGGGACAGGGGGCAACTAATGAAAAACTGTTTTTT.

A few counts support this clonotype. This chain connects TRBV24-1 to TRBJ2-5, with D unclear. Germline V lookup: CDR1 KGHDR, CDR2 SFDVKD. V dropped 3 bases and J dropped 4 bases, with 8 bases sitting between them. This CDR3 has 13 residues. The CDR3 here is CATSDHTAETQYF. The CDR3 DNA follows: TGTGCCACCAGTGATCACACGGCAGAGACCCAGTACTTC.

The chain uses TRBV4-1 and TRBJ2-3; 10 nucleotides align to TRBD1. This CDR3 is built from 15 residues. From germline, CDR1 is MGHRA and CDR2 YSYEKL. J lost 8 bases, V lost 1 base, and 6 bases had no gene match. CDR3 DNA: TGCGCCAGCAGCCAAGCGGGGACAGGGGACGGTACGCAGTATTTT. Amino acid sequence: CASSQAGTGDGTQYF.

About this clonotype itself: This may be a read error: a much more frequent sequence differs by one nucleotide. V and J are TRBV7-2 and TRBJ1-2, with D possibly matching TRBD1 (6 bases). The CDR3 has 14 residues. V lost 10 bases and J 6 bases, leaving 21 bases between the germline ends. Looked up from germline, CDR1 is SGHTA and CDR2 is FQGNSA. CDR3 in amino acids: CAIDPVQGPNGYTF. CDR3 in DNA: TGTGCCATCGACCCTGTTCAGGGGCCAAATGGCTACACCTTC.

Notes on this clonotype: The CDR3 end shows no conserved phenylalanine or tryptophan, and so a read error is likely. The chain employs TRBV12-3 or TRBV12-4 and TRBJ1-2, with D possibly matching TRBD1 (6 bases). This CDR3 comprises 15 residues. Trimming removed 1 base from V and 4 bases from J, with 13 bases in between. DNA for the CDR3: TGTGCCAGCAGTTTAGGGGGGCGACCCGGCTATGGCTACACCTGC. This gives the protein CASSLGGRPGYGYTC.

The chain uses TRBV29-1 and TRBJ1-4, with no clear D. The CDR3 spans 12 residues. Germline CDR1 and CDR2: SQVTM and ANQGSEA. Trimming removed 7 bases from V and 7 bases from J, with 13 bases in between. Here the CDR3 reads CSGALWGEKLFF. The CDR3 DNA follows: TGCAGCGGGGCCCTGTGGGGTGAAAAACTGTTTTTT.

The V and J genes are TRBV12-3 or TRBV12-4 and TRBJ2-7; D is ambiguous. Trimming cost V 6 bases and J 5 bases, with 11 bases left between them. The CDR3 covers 12 residues. The CDR3 spells CASSPMADEQYF. CDR3 nucleotide sequence: TGTGCCAGCAGCCCAATGGCAGACGAGCAGTACTTC.

The table lists this clonotype with many counts. The chain combines TRBV14 with TRBJ2-7; D uncertain. The germline V gene encodes CDR1 SGHDN and CDR2 FVKESK. V lost 7 bases, J lost 2 bases, and 15 bases lay in between. This CDR3 is 14 amino acids long. CDR3 in amino acids: CASTTSTNPYEQYF. CDR3 coding DNA: TGTGCCAGCACCACCAGTACTAACCCCTACGAGCAGTACTTC.